The clone carrying this TCR beta chain is categorized as medium-sized. Its antigen is unidentified. Thyroid surgery was performed in patients who had received no treatment beforehand. This record belongs to a study of metastatic and nonmetastatic thyroid tumors. CDR3 length: 15 residues. CDR1 and CDR2 (germline): MNHEY, SVGEGT. Trimming removed 5 bases from V and 7 bases from J, with 20 bases in between. Using MiXCR, TCRdb re-called clones from the PCR reads. The sample yields tens of thousands of clones, roughly a quarter seen once. The study's findings and limits: Benign nodules reportedly had significantly lower TCR beta diversity than malignant thyroid tumors in blood and tumor.

The chain recombines TRBV6-2 or TRBV6-3 with TRBJ1-2, with D possibly TRBD1 on 6 matching bases. Sample: blood. The sequence came from a female donor with papillary thyroid cancer or a benign thyroid nodule (not recorded which). Some clones in this sample may be carry-over from other donors' samples. The CDR3 nucleotides read TGTGCCAGCAGTCTCCGGGACACGCCGTATGGTGGCTACACCTTC. Translated, it gives CASSLRDTPYGGYTF.